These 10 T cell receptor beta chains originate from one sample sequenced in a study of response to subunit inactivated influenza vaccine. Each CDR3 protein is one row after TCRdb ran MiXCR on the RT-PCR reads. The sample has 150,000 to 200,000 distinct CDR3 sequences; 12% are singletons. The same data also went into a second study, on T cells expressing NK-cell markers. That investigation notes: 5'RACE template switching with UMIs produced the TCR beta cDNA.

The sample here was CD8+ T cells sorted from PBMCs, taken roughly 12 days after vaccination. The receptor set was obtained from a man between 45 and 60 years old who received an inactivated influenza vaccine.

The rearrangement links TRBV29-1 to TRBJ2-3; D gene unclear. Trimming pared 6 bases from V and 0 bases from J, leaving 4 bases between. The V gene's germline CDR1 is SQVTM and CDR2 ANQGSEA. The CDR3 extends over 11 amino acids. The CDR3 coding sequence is TGCAGCGTAGGAAGCACAGATACGCAGTATTTT. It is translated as CSVGSTDTQYF.

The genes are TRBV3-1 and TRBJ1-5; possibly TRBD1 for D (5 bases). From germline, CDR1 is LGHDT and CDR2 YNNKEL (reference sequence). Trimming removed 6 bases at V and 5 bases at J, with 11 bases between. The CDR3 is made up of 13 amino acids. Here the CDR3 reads CASRRLGDQPQHF. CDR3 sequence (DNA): TGTGCCAGCAGACGTCTGGGGGATCAGCCCCAGCATTTT.

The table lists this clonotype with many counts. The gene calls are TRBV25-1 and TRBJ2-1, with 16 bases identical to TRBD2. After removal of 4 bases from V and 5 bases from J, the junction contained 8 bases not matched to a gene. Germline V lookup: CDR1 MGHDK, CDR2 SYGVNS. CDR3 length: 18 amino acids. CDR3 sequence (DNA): TGTGCCAGCAGTGGGGGACTAGCGGGAGGGCCCAACAACAATGAGCAGTTCTTC. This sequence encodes CASSGGLAGGPNNNEQFF.

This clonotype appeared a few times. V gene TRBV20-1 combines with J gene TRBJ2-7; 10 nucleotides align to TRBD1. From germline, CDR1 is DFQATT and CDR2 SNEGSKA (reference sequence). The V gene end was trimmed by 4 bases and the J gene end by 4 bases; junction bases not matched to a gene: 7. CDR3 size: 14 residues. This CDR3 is CSATYRDRGYEQYF. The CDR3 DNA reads TGCAGTGCTACCTACCGGGACAGGGGTTACGAGCAGTACTTC.

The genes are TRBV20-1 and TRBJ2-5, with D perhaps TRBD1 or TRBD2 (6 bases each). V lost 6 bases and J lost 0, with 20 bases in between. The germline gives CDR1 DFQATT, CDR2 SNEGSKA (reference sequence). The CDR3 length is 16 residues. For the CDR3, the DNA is TGCAGTGCCTCGAGGGGGGTCCACTCTCACCAAGAGACCCAGTACTTC. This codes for CSASRGVHSHQETQYF.

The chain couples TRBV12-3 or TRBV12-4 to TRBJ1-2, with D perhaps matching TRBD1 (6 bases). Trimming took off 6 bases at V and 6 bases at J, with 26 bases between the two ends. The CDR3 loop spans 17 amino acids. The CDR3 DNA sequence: TGTGCCAGCAGCTTACTTTCGGGTCCGCACAGGGTAGATGGCTACACCTTC. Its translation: CASSLLSGPHRVDGYTF.

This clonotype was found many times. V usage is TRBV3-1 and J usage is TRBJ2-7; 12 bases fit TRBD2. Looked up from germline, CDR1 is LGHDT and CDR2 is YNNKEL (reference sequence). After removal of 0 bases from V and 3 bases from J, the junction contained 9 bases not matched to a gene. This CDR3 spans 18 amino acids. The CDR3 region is CASSQDLERTSGDYEQYF. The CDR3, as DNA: TGTGCCAGCAGCCAAGATCTTGAGAGGACTAGCGGGGACTACGAGCAGTACTTC.

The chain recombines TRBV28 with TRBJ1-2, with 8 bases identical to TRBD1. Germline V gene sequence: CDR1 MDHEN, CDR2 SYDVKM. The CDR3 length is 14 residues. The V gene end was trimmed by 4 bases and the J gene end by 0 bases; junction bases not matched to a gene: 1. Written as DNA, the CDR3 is TGTGCCAGCAGTTCGGACAGGGCTAACTATGGCTACACCTTC. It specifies CASSSDRANYGYTF.

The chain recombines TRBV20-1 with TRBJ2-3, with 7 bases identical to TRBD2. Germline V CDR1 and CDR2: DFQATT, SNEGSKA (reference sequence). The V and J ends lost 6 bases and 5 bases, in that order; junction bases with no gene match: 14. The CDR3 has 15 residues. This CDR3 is CSAPSGGSSGDTQYF. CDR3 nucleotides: TGCAGTGCCCCTTCGGGGGGATCCTCCGGAGATACGCAGTATTTT.

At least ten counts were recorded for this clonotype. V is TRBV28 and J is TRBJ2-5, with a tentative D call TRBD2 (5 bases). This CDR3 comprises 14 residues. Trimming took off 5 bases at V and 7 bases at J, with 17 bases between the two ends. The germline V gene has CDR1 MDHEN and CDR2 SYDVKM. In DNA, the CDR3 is TGTGCCAGCAGTATCCGACGGGAACTCGCGACCCAGTACTTC. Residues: CASSIRRELATQYF.